This T cell receptor beta chain was captured by sequencing in a study of blood T cell repertoires in COVID-19. Profiled with immunoSEQ multiplex PCR; TCRdb holds only in-frame clones, not every one. This sample yields roughly 80,000 clones, of which approximately 90% are seen a single time; approximately 4.9% belongs to the top ten. V lost 0 bases and J lost 4; bases outside the gene matches: 4. There are 18 residues in the CDR3. Germline values: CDR1 SGHTA, CDR2 FQGNSA. This clone was detected once. V usage is TRBV7-2 and J usage is TRBJ2-1; 15 nucleotides line up with TRBD2. The sequencing sample was made of peripheral blood. This TCR came from a woman over 75 with active or convalescent COVID-19. The CDR3 DNA follows: TGTGCCAGCAGCTTAGCAACCGGGACTAGCGGGGGGTACAATGAGCAGTTCTTC. Its protein product is CASSLATGTSGGYNEQFF.